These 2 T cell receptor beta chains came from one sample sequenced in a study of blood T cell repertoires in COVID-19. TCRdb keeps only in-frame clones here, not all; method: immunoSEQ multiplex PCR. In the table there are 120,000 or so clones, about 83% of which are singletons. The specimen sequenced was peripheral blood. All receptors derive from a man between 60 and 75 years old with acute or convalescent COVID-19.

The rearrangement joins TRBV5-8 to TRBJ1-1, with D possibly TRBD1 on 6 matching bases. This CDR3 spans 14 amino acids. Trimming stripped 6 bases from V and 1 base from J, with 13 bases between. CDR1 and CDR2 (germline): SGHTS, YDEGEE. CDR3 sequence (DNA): TGTGCCAGCACCTTAGGGGGTCAGAACACTGAAGCTTTCTTT. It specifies CASTLGGQNTEAFF. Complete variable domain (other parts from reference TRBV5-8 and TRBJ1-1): EAGVTQSPTHLIKTRGQQATLRCSPISGHTSVYWYQQALGLGLQFLLWYDEGEERNRGNFPPRFSGRQFPNYSSELNVNALELEDSALYLCASTLGGQNTEAFFGQGTRLTVV.

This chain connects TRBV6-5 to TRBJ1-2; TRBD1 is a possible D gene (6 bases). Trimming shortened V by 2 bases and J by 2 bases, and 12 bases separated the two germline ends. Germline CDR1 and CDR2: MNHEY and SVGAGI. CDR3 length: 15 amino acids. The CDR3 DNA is TGTGCCAGCAGTTACAATTCACAGGGAAACTATGGCTACACCTTC. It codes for CASSYNSQGNYGYTF.